Below, 11 T cell receptor beta chains from the same sample are listed, as sequenced in a study of multiple sclerosis patients with progressive multifocal leukoencephalopathy. As to time point: 5 to 6 months of natalizumab therapy. Sequenced by immunoSEQ multiplex PCR; TCRdb stores in-frame clones only, minus some. Of some 31,000 clones in the sample, under 90% are singletons; the top ten hold roughly 1.6%. The sample consisted of PBMCs, taken from a patient treated with natalizumab. Receptors originate from a human donor with multiple sclerosis.

The J gene is TRBJ1-5, the V gene TRBV4-3; D might be TRBD1 (6 bases). The CDR3 spans 14 residues. Germline CDR1 reads LGHNA; CDR2 reads YSLEER. Trimming removed 0 bases at V and 6 bases at J, with 9 bases between. Here the CDR3 DNA reads TGCGCCAGCAGCCAAGACAGGGGAAGTCAGCCCCAGCATTTT. Encoded protein: CASSQDRGSQPQHF.

This clone was counted a single time. The chain combines TRBV5-1 with TRBJ1-3, with a weak D call TRBD1 (6 bases). The CDR3 has 14 residues. Trimming took 7 bases from V and 4 from J, leaving 15 bases between them. CDR1 is SGHRS, CDR2 YFSETQ, per germline. The CDR3 DNA follows: TGCGCCAGCTCCGATGGGGGGGCAGGAAACACCATATATTTT. Protein product: CASSDGGAGNTIYF.

The rearrangement joins TRBV7-2 to TRBJ2-5; TRBD1 might be the D (6 bases). The DNA end is more similar to TRBJ2-7, so the J call may be wrong. This CDR3 has 15 amino acids. CDR1 and CDR2 from the germline V gene are SGHTA and FQGNSA. The CDR3 nucleotides read TGTGCCAGCAGCTTAAGGGTACAGGGTACCTACGAGCAGTACTTC. Its translation is CASSLRVQGTYEQYF.

The table lists this clone with a few counts. The V gene is TRBV10-1, the J gene TRBJ2-1; TRBD2 might be the D (6 bases). Germline CDR1 and CDR2: WNHNN and SYGVQD (reference sequence). The CDR3 has 15 amino acids. V was trimmed by 5 bases and J by 7 bases, leaving 18 bases between them. CDR3 sequence: CASSLGRESGNEQFF. The CDR3, as DNA: TGCGCCAGCAGTCTGGGGCGGGAAAGCGGGAATGAGCAGTTCTTC.

The genes are TRBV7-9 and TRBJ2-7; tentatively, D is TRBD1 or TRBD2 (5 bases each). The CDR3 spans 16 residues. Germline loops: CDR1 SEHNR, CDR2 FQNEAQ (reference sequence). Trimming removed 3 bases at V and 0 bases at J, with 15 bases between. The CDR3 region is CASSFGLRDASYEQYF. The CDR3 DNA sequence: TGTGCCAGCAGCTTTGGGCTCCGGGACGCCTCCTACGAGCAGTACTTC.

The chain has TRBV18 and TRBJ1-4, with D hard to call. Trimming left V 8 bases short and J 2 bases short, with 15 bases between. Per germline, CDR1 KGHSH and CDR2 LQKENI. CDR3 length: 15 residues. CDR3 sequence (DNA): TGTGCCAGCGCTCAGGATTCGGGGACTAATGAAAAACTGTTTTTT. Encoded protein: CASAQDSGTNEKLFF.

This chain uses TRBV7-3 with TRBJ2-1; 12 bases match TRBD2. The J segment lost 7 bases and the V segment lost 4 bases, leaving 5 bases of the junction unmatched. Per the germline V gene, CDR1 is SGHTA and CDR2 is FQGTGA. This CDR3 region has 15 residues. The CDR3, as DNA: TGTGCCAGCAGCTCGACTAGCGGGAGTGCGAATGAGCAGTTCTTC. Translation gives CASSSTSGSANEQFF.

About this clone: A read error may produce the germline difference seen at one junction end. The J gene is TRBJ1-1, the V gene TRBV7-7; possibly TRBD1 for D (6 bases). Germline CDR1 and CDR2: SSHAT and FNYEAQ (reference sequence). CDR3 length: 14 amino acids. For the CDR3, the DNA is TGTGCTAGCAGCTTAGGGGGACTGAACACTGAAGCTTTCTTT. Its protein is CASSLGGLNTEAFF.

The gene calls are TRBV7-2 and TRBJ2-7, with a possible D match to TRBD1 (6 bases). Germline V gene sequence: CDR1 SGHTA, CDR2 FQGNSA. The ends were cut back, 5 bases at V and 3 bases at J, with 14 bases in the middle. This CDR3 comprises 14 residues. The CDR3 coding sequence is TGTGCCAGCAGCCCCGGGACAAGTCACTACGAGCAGTACTTC. Residues: CASSPGTSHYEQYF.

This chain joins TRBV15 and TRBJ1-5, with D possibly TRBD1 on 5 matching bases. The V end was cut by 0 bases, the J end by 5 bases, with 17 bases between. The CDR3 is 17 amino acids. Germline CDR1 is LNHNV and CDR2 is YYDKDF (reference sequence). In nucleotides, the CDR3 is TGTGCCACCAGCAGAGAGCGCGGGGCTGGGACCGATCAGCCCCAGCATTTT. This gives the protein CATSRERGAGTDQPQHF.

This rearrangement joins TRBV5-1 to TRBJ2-2; 15 bases agree with TRBD2. The CDR3 is made up of 14 amino acids. The V gene's germline CDR1 is SGHRS and CDR2 YFSETQ. After removal of 9 bases from V and 6 bases from J, the junction contained 3 bases not matched to a gene. The CDR3 protein is CATGLAGGPGELFF. The CDR3 nucleotides are TGCGCCACAGGACTAGCGGGAGGGCCCGGGGAGCTGTTTTTT.